The clone carrying this TCR beta chain showed up just a few times. The target antigen is unknown. The data stem from a study of cytomegalovirus exposure and HLA in healthy donors. The CDR3 length is 16 residues. Deletions cut 7 bases from V and 2 bases from J, with 19 bases between. The germline gives CDR1 LNHDA, CDR2 SQIVND (reference sequence). Study-wide findings and caveats: Immune exposure was documented only through CMV serostatus.

It was with 60 Vbeta and 13 Jbeta primers that the PCR ran. Only in-frame clones appear in the TCRdb table, and some are missing; sequencing was by immunoSEQ multiplex PCR. Among around 130,000 clones listed, around 83% were seen once. This sequence joins TRBV19 and TRBJ2-3; a possible D gene is TRBD1 (5 bases). The sequencing input was PBMCs. This clonotype was obtained from a man aged 45-65 years in good health and CMV-seronegative. CDR3 sequence reads: CASTSKTGSYTDTQYF. The CDR3 nucleotides read TGTGCCAGTACCTCAAAAACAGGAAGTTACACAGATACGCAGTATTTT.